Below are 30 T cell receptor beta chains sequenced from a single sample in a study of blood T cell repertoires in COVID-19. The assay was immunoSEQ multiplex PCR, and TCRdb's table has in-frame clones only and misses some. The table includes about 200,000 clones, about nine tenths detected once. The material sequenced was peripheral blood. These receptors all stem from a man in his forties with acute or convalescent COVID-19.

The rearrangement joins TRBV28 to TRBJ1-2; D possibly corresponds to TRBD1 (5 bases). Germline V CDR1 and CDR2: MDHEN, SYDVKM. This CDR3 contains 16 residues. The V end was cut by 5 bases, the J end by 0 bases, with 16 bases between. The CDR3 region has the DNA TGTGCCAGCAGTGCGCCTGACAGTGCCGCTAACTATGGCTACACCTTC. This sequence encodes CASSAPDSAANYGYTF.

The chain is built from TRBV20-1 and TRBJ2-7; D may be TRBD1 (5 bases). The V end lost 5 bases, the J end lost 6 bases, and 11 bases lay between the germline ends. Germline V gives CDR1 DFQATT, CDR2 SNEGSKA (reference sequence). The length of the CDR3 is 11 residues. This CDR3 reads CSAATESEQYF. The DNA for the CDR3 is TGCAGTGCTGCGACAGAGAGCGAGCAGTACTTC.

This clone was observed a single time. The rearrangement links TRBV19 to TRBJ1-2; D gene ambiguous. Deletions cut 7 bases from V and 7 bases from J, with 25 bases between. The CDR3 is made up of 16 amino acids. Per germline, CDR1 LNHDA and CDR2 SQIVND (reference sequence). The CDR3 region is CASIPGSVSVEGGYTF. The CDR3, as DNA: TGTGCCAGTATCCCCGGTTCGGTGTCCGTTGAGGGTGGCTACACCTTC.

The chain combines TRBV5-1 with TRBJ2-7; the D gene is possibly TRBD1 (6 bases). There are 17 residues in the CDR3. With 2 bases removed from V and 3 bases from J, the gap between germline ends came to 21 bases. Germline CDR1 SGHRS, CDR2 YFSETQ. The CDR3 region has the DNA TGCGCCAGCAGCTTACCCGGGGTTCCGGGACAAAACTACGAGCAGTACTTC. This sequence encodes CASSLPGVPGQNYEQYF.

This chain links TRBV30 with TRBJ1-5, with a tentative D call TRBD1 (6 bases). CDR1 GTSNPN and CDR2 SVGIG come from the germline V gene (reference sequence). With 1 base removed from V and 2 bases from J, the gap between germline ends came to 12 bases. The CDR3 has 15 amino acids. CDR3 residues: CAWSAAGVGNQPQHF. DNA of the CDR3: TGTGCCTGGAGTGCCGCAGGGGTAGGCAATCAGCCCCAGCATTTT.

The V and J genes are TRBV12-3 or TRBV12-4 and TRBJ1-2, with a weak D call TRBD1 (6 bases). Trimming removed 10 bases from V and 4 bases from J, with 10 bases in between. This CDR3 is built from 11 residues. This chain's CDR3 is CAISRGYGYTF. Written as DNA, the CDR3 is TGTGCCATCTCCAGGGGCTATGGCTACACCTTC.

The rearrangement joins TRBV5-4 to TRBJ1-1, with D perhaps matching TRBD1 (6 bases). CDR3 length: 14 amino acids. V lost 1 base to trimming and J lost 3 bases, with 10 bases between them. Germline V lookup: CDR1 SGHNT, CDR2 YYREEE (reference sequence). This CDR3 is CASSLTGRDTEAFF. CDR3 sequence (DNA): TGTGCCAGCAGCTTGACAGGGAGGGACACTGAAGCTTTCTTT.

This chain links TRBV29-1 with TRBJ1-1; 8 bases align to TRBD1. V shed 7 bases and J 10 bases; nucleotides not matched to a gene: 5. Germline loops: CDR1 SQVTM, CDR2 ANQGSEA. The CDR3 covers 10 residues. CDR3 nucleotide sequence: TGCAGCGGGACAGGGCCTGGAGCTTTCTTT. Translated: CSGTGPGAFF.

V usage is TRBV7-9 and J usage is TRBJ1-1; D call uncertain. This CDR3 spans 13 amino acids. Per the germline V gene, CDR1 is SEHNR and CDR2 is FQNEAQ (reference sequence). V lost 8 bases, J lost 0 bases, and 10 bases lay in between. Here the CDR3 reads CASLLAVNTEAFF. The CDR3 region has the DNA TGTGCCAGCCTCTTGGCCGTGAACACTGAAGCTTTCTTT.

V and J are TRBV15 and TRBJ1-5; 9 positions agree with TRBD1. In germline, CDR1 is LNHNV, CDR2 YYDKDF (reference sequence). With 5 bases clipped from V and 3 bases from J, the junction kept 8 bases outside the gene matches. CDR3 length: 16 amino acids. The CDR3 sequence is CATSPGQGFSNQPQHF. In DNA, the CDR3 is TGTGCCACCAGCCCCGGACAGGGGTTTTCCAATCAGCCCCAGCATTTT.

This clone was seen just once. The chain joins TRBV2 to TRBJ1-5; D is perhaps TRBD1 (5 bases). Trimming cost V 4 bases and J 4 bases, with 8 bases left between them. The germline V gene encodes CDR1 SNHLY and CDR2 FYNNEI. There are 13 residues in the CDR3. The chain's CDR3 is CASSGGGNQPQHF. In DNA, the CDR3 is TGTGCCAGCAGTGGCGGGGGAAATCAGCCCCAGCATTTT.

The chain has TRBV12-5 and TRBJ2-5; possibly TRBD1 for D (5 bases). CDR1 and CDR2 from the germline V gene are LGHNT and FRNRAP. Trimming took 7 bases from V and 2 from J, leaving 8 bases between them. The CDR3 runs to 12 residues. CDR3 DNA: TGTGCTAGTGAGGGGCAGCAAGAGACCCAGTACTTC. Translated: CASEGQQETQYF.

V is TRBV4-1 and J is TRBJ1-2, with D possibly being TRBD1 (6 bases). V dropped 0 bases and J dropped 2 bases, with 13 bases sitting between them. Looked up from germline, CDR1 is MGHRA and CDR2 is YSYEKL. This CDR3 has 16 amino acids. CDR3 in amino acids: CASSQDITGINYGYTF. CDR3 in DNA: TGCGCCAGCAGCCAAGATATCACAGGGATAAACTATGGCTACACCTTC.

The rearrangement uses TRBV7-3 and TRBJ2-2; D remains unclear. Germline V CDR1 and CDR2: SGHTA, FQGTGA. V was trimmed by 5 bases and J by 1 base, leaving 2 bases between them. CDR3 length equals 12 residues. DNA for the CDR3: TGTGCCAGCAGCCGGAACACCGGGGAGCTGTTTTTT. It specifies CASSRNTGELFF.

The chain is built from TRBV11-2 and TRBJ2-3; D unclear. This CDR3 has 15 amino acids. The germline V and J ends were trimmed by 1 base and 2 bases, with 10 bases remaining between them. Germline CDR1 SGHAT, CDR2 FQNNGV. CDR3 in DNA: TGTGCCAGCAGCTTAGGGCAGGTTACCACAGATACGCAGTATTTT. This codes for CASSLGQVTTDTQYF.

The chain carries TRBV5-1 and TRBJ2-5, with 7 bases identical to TRBD2. The ends lost 0 bases at V and 5 bases at J; junction bases unmatched: 4. The CDR3 length is 14 residues. CDR1 and CDR2 (germline): SGHRS, YFSETQ. CDR3 nucleotides: TGCGCCAGCAGCTTGGACCCGGGGGGTGAGACCCAGTACTTC. Translated, it gives CASSLDPGGETQYF.

The rearrangement joins TRBV6-6 to TRBJ2-7; unclear D gene. The length of the CDR3 is 12 residues. Between the trimmed V and J ends, which lost 6 bases and 1 base, there was a span of 7 bases. The V gene's germline CDR1 is MNHNY and CDR2 SVGAGI (reference sequence). This CDR3 is CASSRASYEQYF. In DNA, the CDR3 is TGTGCCAGCAGCCGCGCATCCTACGAGCAGTACTTC.

This chain connects TRBV7-3 to TRBJ1-1; 10 nucleotides match TRBD1. CDR1 SGHTA and CDR2 FQGTGA come from the germline V gene. This CDR3 contains 13 residues. Trimming cost V 5 bases and J 11 bases; bases outside gene matches: 8. CDR3 sequence: CASSPDRGLGAFF. In nucleotides, the CDR3 is TGTGCCAGCAGCCCAGACAGGGGGCTGGGGGCTTTCTTT.

The chain joins TRBV7-8 to TRBJ2-2; 9 nucleotides align to TRBD1. Germline assignment: CDR1 SGHVS and CDR2 FQNEAQ. The CDR3 contains 16 residues. J gave up 3 bases and V 3 bases, and 5 bases lay outside the gene matches. CDR3 loop: CASSFLRDRDTGELFF. In DNA form, the CDR3 reads TGTGCCAGCAGCTTCCTCCGGGACAGGGACACCGGGGAGCTGTTTTTT. Together with reference TRBV7-8 and TRBJ2-2, the CDR3 gives the full variable domain: GAGVSQSPRYKVAKRGQDVALRCDPISGHVSLFWYQQALGQGPEFLTYFQNEAQLDKSGLPSDRFFAERPEGSVSTLKIQRTQQEDSAVYLCASSFLRDRDTGELFFGEGSRLTVL.

In this sample, this clone turned up once. The chain recombines TRBV2 with TRBJ1-2; D ambiguous. Germline CDR1 SNHLY, CDR2 FYNNEI. V lost 3 bases and J lost 3, with 8 bases in between. CDR3 length: 13 amino acids. The CDR3 here is CASSERRDYGYTF. The DNA for the CDR3 is TGTGCCAGCAGTGAGCGGAGGGACTATGGCTACACCTTC.

This chain links TRBV5-8 with TRBJ2-7; 7 nucleotides agree with TRBD1. The CDR3 loop spans 14 amino acids. V was pared by 1 base and J by 3 bases, with 4 bases of the junction left unmatched. Germline CDR1 SGHTS, CDR2 YDEGEE. CDR3 loop: CASSLTGVNYEQYF. DNA of the CDR3: TGTGCCAGCAGCTTGACAGGGGTAAACTACGAGCAGTACTTC.

The chain is built from TRBV27 and TRBJ2-1; the match to TRBD1 covers 7 bases. Germline V gene sequence: CDR1 MNHEY, CDR2 SMNVEV (reference sequence). The CDR3 is 14 amino acids. With 2 bases clipped from V and 7 bases from J, the junction kept 5 bases outside the gene matches. The CDR3 nucleotides read TGTGCCAGCAGTTTACAGGGGGTTTGGAATGAGCAGTTCTTC. Residues: CASSLQGVWNEQFF.

V gene TRBV7-9 combines with J gene TRBJ2-2, with TRBD1 matching 7 bases. Per germline, CDR1 SEHNR and CDR2 FQNEAQ (reference sequence). The CDR3 loop spans 15 amino acids. V gave up 5 bases and J gave up 7 bases; unmatched junction bases: 10. In DNA form, the CDR3 reads TGTGCCAGCAGCCCAAGCGCGACAGGGCGCGGGGAGCTGTTTTTT. Protein: CASSPSATGRGELFF. Full variable domain (remainder filled in from reference TRBV7-9 and TRBJ2-2): DTGVSQNPRHKITKRGQNVTFRCDPISEHNRLYWYRQTLGQGPEFLTYFQNEAQLEKSRLLSDRFSAERPKGSFSTLEIQRTEQGDSAMYLCASSPSATGRGELFFGEGSRLTVL.

This clone was observed a few times. The chain employs TRBV24-1 and TRBJ2-1, with TRBD2 identical over 11 bases. Germline V lookup: CDR1 KGHDR, CDR2 SFDVKD. The CDR3 extends over 16 amino acids. The ends lost 6 bases at V and 3 bases at J; junction bases unmatched: 6. The CDR3 protein is CATSPYSGGDYNEQFF. CDR3 nucleotides: TGTGCCACCAGTCCCTATAGCGGGGGGGACTACAATGAGCAGTTCTTC.

J is TRBJ2-2 and V is TRBV30; 9 bases are shared with TRBD2. The CDR3 covers 18 residues. The J segment lost 6 bases and the V segment lost 7 bases, leaving 21 bases of the junction unmatched. Germline V gives CDR1 GTSNPN, CDR2 SVGIG (reference sequence). The CDR3 region is CASTAAAAGGTAAGELFF. The CDR3 bases are TGTGCCTCGACAGCTGCAGCAGCGGGGGGAACCGCGGCCGGGGAGCTGTTTTTT.

The chain combines TRBV5-1 with TRBJ1-1; TRBD1 matches 8 bases. This CDR3 has 15 amino acids. CDR1 and CDR2 (germline): SGHRS, YFSETQ. The V gene end was trimmed by 4 bases and the J gene end by 3 bases; junction bases not matched to a gene: 8. In nucleotides, the CDR3 is TGCGCCAGCAGCAAAAACACAGGGGGAGACACTGAAGCTTTCTTT. It is translated as CASSKNTGGDTEAFF.

This chain uses TRBV30 with TRBJ1-6, with no clear D. Germline-derived CDR1 and CDR2 are GTSNPN and SVGIG (reference sequence). V was shortened by 2 bases and J by 3 bases, with 14 bases between the two germline ends. There are 16 residues in the CDR3. CDR3 protein: CAWSPTERFYNSPLHF. As DNA, the CDR3 is TGTGCCTGGAGTCCAACTGAGCGGTTCTATAATTCACCCCTCCACTTT.

This chain uses TRBV28 with TRBJ1-1; D is unresolved. CDR1 and CDR2 (germline): MDHEN, SYDVKM. V lost 5 bases and J lost 0, with 10 bases in between. The CDR3 contains 14 residues. CDR3 sequence reads: CASSRGPMNTEAFF. DNA of the CDR3: TGTGCCAGCAGTCGTGGTCCTATGAACACTGAAGCTTTCTTT.

CDR3 amino acids: CASLANTEAFF. In DNA, the CDR3 is TGCGCCAGCCTGGCGAACACTGAAGCTTTCTTT. The chain has TRBV10-2 and TRBJ1-1; no clear D. The CDR3 sequence is 11 residues long. V shed 8 bases and J shed 1 base, with 5 bases lying between them. Per the germline V gene, CDR1 is WSHSY and CDR2 is SAAADI.

This clone has only a few counts. The genes are TRBV19 and TRBJ1-2; TRBD1 matches at 8 bases. Germline values: CDR1 LNHDA, CDR2 SQIVND (reference sequence). The V gene end was trimmed by 2 bases and the J gene end by 8 bases; junction bases not matched to a gene: 7. The CDR3 sequence is 14 residues long. CDR3 sequence reads: CASSIQQGAQGYTF. For the CDR3, the DNA is TGTGCCAGTAGTATACAGCAGGGGGCCCAAGGCTACACCTTC.